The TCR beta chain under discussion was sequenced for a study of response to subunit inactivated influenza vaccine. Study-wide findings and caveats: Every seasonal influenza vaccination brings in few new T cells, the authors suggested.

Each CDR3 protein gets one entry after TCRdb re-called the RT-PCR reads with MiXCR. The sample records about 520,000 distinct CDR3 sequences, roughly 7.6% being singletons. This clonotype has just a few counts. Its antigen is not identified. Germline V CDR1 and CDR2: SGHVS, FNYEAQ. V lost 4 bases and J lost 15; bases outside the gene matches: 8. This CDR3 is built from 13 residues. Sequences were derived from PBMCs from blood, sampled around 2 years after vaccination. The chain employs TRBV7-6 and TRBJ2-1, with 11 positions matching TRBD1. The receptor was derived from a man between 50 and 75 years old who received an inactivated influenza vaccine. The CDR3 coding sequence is TGTGCCAGCAGCTCTCCCCGGGACAGGGGGTTGTTCTTC. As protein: CASSSPRDRGLFF.